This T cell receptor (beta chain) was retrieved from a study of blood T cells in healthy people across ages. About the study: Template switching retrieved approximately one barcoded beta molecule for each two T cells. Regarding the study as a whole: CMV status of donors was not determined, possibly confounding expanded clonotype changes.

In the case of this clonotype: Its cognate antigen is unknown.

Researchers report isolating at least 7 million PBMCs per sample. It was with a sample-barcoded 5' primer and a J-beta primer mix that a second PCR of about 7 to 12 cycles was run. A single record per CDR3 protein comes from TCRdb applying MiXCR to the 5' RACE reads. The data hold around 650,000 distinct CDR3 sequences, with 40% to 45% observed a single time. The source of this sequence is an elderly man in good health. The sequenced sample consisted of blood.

The CDR3 region is CASRLNLVPYEQYF. In nucleotides, the CDR3 is TGTGCCAGCAGACTAAACTTGGTGCCCTACGAGCAGTACTTC. V and J are TRBV6-2 or TRBV6-3 and TRBJ2-7; D call uncertain. Looked up from germline, CDR1 is MNHEY and CDR2 is SVGEGT. CDR3 length: 14 amino acids. Trimming stripped 6 bases from V and 2 bases from J, with 14 bases between.